Below, 27 T cell receptor beta chains from the same sample are listed, as sequenced in a study of T cell responses to AZD1222 COVID-19 vaccine. Here immunoSEQ multiplex PCR was the method, and the copy in TCRdb shows in-frame clones only, minus some. The sample lists some 170,000 clones, over 80% seen once, with about 1% in the top ten. The specimen was peripheral blood, collected 28 days after the second dose of the MenACWY control vaccine. All receptors come from an adult who received the MenACWY meningococcal vaccine as a control.

This clone is a singleton in its sample. The J gene is TRBJ2-1, the V gene TRBV6-5; 7 nucleotides line up with TRBD2. Trimming removed 0 bases from V and 12 bases from J; junction bases left unmatched: 14. This CDR3 comprises 16 residues. Germline V gives CDR1 MNHEY, CDR2 SVGAGI. The CDR3 reads CASSYSTSAKLFWQFF. Here the CDR3 DNA reads TGTGCCAGCAGTTACTCTACTAGCGCGAAGCTCTTCTGGCAGTTCTTC.

This clone was detected only once. This sequence joins TRBV2 and TRBJ2-3, with D perhaps matching TRBD2 (6 bases). The germline V gene has CDR1 SNHLY and CDR2 FYNNEI. This CDR3 contains 15 residues. V gave up 6 bases and J gave up 0 bases, with 13 bases separating them. This CDR3 reads CASSPAGTSTDTQYF. The CDR3 DNA follows: TGTGCCAGCAGCCCAGCGGGCACCAGCACAGATACGCAGTATTTT.

This clone came up once. The CDR3 bases are TGTGCCAGCAGCCCACTTCTAGAGGGTGAAGCTTTCTTT. Amino acid sequence: CASSPLLEGEAFF. This rearrangement joins TRBV5-4 to TRBJ1-1; D gene ambiguous. CDR1 is SGHNT and CDR2 is YYREEE in the germline V gene (reference sequence). Trimming shortened V by 4 bases and J by 7 bases, and 14 bases separated the two germline ends. The CDR3 runs 13 residues. Full variable domain (missing parts from reference TRBV5-4 and TRBJ1-1): ETGVTQSPTHLIKTRGQQVTLRCSSQSGHNTVSWYQQALGQGPQFIFQYYREEENGRGNFPPRFSGLQFPNYSSELNVNALELDDSALYLCASSPLLEGEAFFGQGTRLTVV.

J is TRBJ2-2 and V is TRBV29-1; D remains unclear. Per the germline V gene, CDR1 is SQVTM and CDR2 is ANQGSEA. The CDR3 has 13 amino acids. Trimming took off 6 bases at V and 3 bases at J, with 11 bases between the two ends. CDR3 nucleotides: TGCAGCGTAAGGCCAGACTACACCGGGGAGCTGTTTTTT. Translating gives CSVRPDYTGELFF.

V usage is TRBV28 and J usage is TRBJ1-2; unclear D gene. Trimming stripped 8 bases from V and 4 bases from J, with 14 bases between. The CDR3 contains 13 residues. Germline V gene lookup returns CDR1 MDHEN and CDR2 SYDVKM. CDR3 amino acids: CASAKGGPYGYTF. The CDR3 region has the DNA TGTGCCAGCGCAAAGGGAGGGCCCTATGGCTACACCTTC.

The chain carries TRBV15 and TRBJ2-7; 7 nucleotides align to TRBD1. CDR3 length equals 17 residues. CDR1 LNHNV and CDR2 YYDKDF come from the germline V gene (reference sequence). The V gene end was trimmed by 0 bases and the J gene end by 2 bases; junction bases not matched to a gene: 10. CDR3 sequence: CATSRDLGQVGPYEQYF. For the CDR3, the DNA is TGTGCCACCAGCAGAGATTTAGGACAGGTTGGCCCCTACGAGCAGTACTTC.

This chain connects TRBV5-5 to TRBJ1-2; 11 bases are shared with TRBD1. V was pared by 2 bases and J by 3 bases, with 6 bases of the junction left unmatched. Per germline, CDR1 SGHKS and CDR2 YYEKEE (reference sequence). The CDR3 is 16 residues long. CDR3 bases: TGTGCCAGCAGCTTACTACCGGGACAGGGGGACTATGGCTACACCTTC. Its protein is CASSLLPGQGDYGYTF.

This rearrangement joins TRBV6-5 to TRBJ2-7, with D unresolved. V lost 6 bases, J lost 4 bases, and 4 bases lay in between. This CDR3 contains 10 residues. Germline loops: CDR1 MNHEY, CDR2 SVGAGI. The CDR3 sequence: CASRFYEQYF. As DNA, the CDR3 is TGTGCCAGCAGGTTTTACGAGCAGTACTTC.

This clone has only a few counts. The chain carries TRBV5-4 and TRBJ2-5; 7 nucleotides line up with TRBD1. The length of the CDR3 is 14 residues. CDR1 and CDR2 (germline): SGHNT, YYREEE (reference sequence). Trimming at V came to 4 bases and at J to 4 bases, leaving 7 bases not matched to a gene. CDR3 protein: CASSTGTDAETQYF. In nucleotides, the CDR3 is TGTGCCAGCAGCACCGGGACAGACGCAGAGACCCAGTACTTC.

The CDR3 DNA is TGTGCCAGCAGCTTGGATATGCTGGGAAACACCATATATTTT. It yields the protein CASSLDMLGNTIYF. The chain has TRBV5-4 and TRBJ1-3; no clear D gene. The CDR3 covers 14 residues. With 0 bases removed from V and 4 bases from J, the gap between germline ends came to 8 bases. Germline values: CDR1 SGHNT, CDR2 YYREEE (reference sequence). The entire variable domain, with the rest obtained from reference TRBV5-4 and TRBJ1-3, is as follows: ETGVTQSPTHLIKTRGQQVTLRCSSQSGHNTVSWYQQALGQGPQFIFQYYREEENGRGNFPPRFSGLQFPNYSSELNVNALELDDSALYLCASSLDMLGNTIYFGEGSWLTVV.

This chain joins TRBV18 and TRBJ1-5; 8 nucleotides match TRBD1. V gave up 1 base and J gave up 4 bases; unmatched junction bases: 9. CDR3 size: 17 residues. Per germline, CDR1 KGHSH and CDR2 LQKENI. The CDR3 sequence: CASSPLGQGQTNQPQHF. The CDR3, as DNA: TGTGCCAGCTCACCACTCGGACAGGGACAGACGAATCAGCCCCAGCATTTT.

V is TRBV3-1 (or the pseudogene TRBV3-2) and J is TRBJ2-1; 9 bases align to TRBD2. V shed 8 bases, J shed 0 bases, and the junction held 2 bases outside the gene matches. The germline V gene encodes CDR1 LGHDT and CDR2 YNNKEL (reference sequence). CDR3 length equals 14 residues. CDR3 nucleotide sequence: TGTGCCAGCGGCGGGGGGGCCTCCTACAATGAGCAGTTCTTC. Its translation is CASGGGASYNEQFF.

The chain joins TRBV7-9 to TRBJ1-3; D is unclear. The CDR3 is 14 amino acids. Germline V gene sequence: CDR1 SEHNR, CDR2 FQNEAQ (reference sequence). V lost 2 bases to trimming and J lost 3 bases, with 8 bases between them. CDR3 loop: CASSLSGVGNTIYF. As DNA, the CDR3 is TGTGCCAGCAGCTTATCTGGGGTTGGAAACACCATATATTTT.

This chain joins TRBV7-8 and TRBJ1-3; D is possibly TRBD1 (6 bases). CDR1 SGHVS and CDR2 FQNEAQ come from the germline V gene. The CDR3 contains 15 residues. Trimming took 0 bases from V and 0 from J, leaving 6 bases between them. The CDR3 region is CASSLATGSGNTIYF. In DNA, the CDR3 is TGTGCCAGCAGCTTAGCGACAGGCTCTGGAAACACCATATATTTT.

The rearrangement links TRBV5-1 to TRBJ1-1, with D tentatively TRBD1 (5 bases). Trimming pared 4 bases from V and 4 bases from J, leaving 17 bases between. CDR3 length equals 15 residues. CDR1 SGHRS and CDR2 YFSETQ come from the germline V gene. CDR3 amino acids: CASSPYLGVGTEAFF. CDR3 DNA: TGCGCCAGCAGCCCCTATTTAGGGGTGGGCACTGAAGCTTTCTTT. Based on the CDR3 plus reference TRBV5-1 and TRBJ1-1, the full variable domain is KAGVTQTPRYLIKTRGQQVTLSCSPISGHRSVSWYQQTPGQGLQFLFEYFSETQRNKGNFPGRFSGRQFSNSRSEMNVSTLELGDSALYLCASSPYLGVGTEAFFGQGTRLTVV.

The genes are TRBV5-5 and TRBJ1-4; possible D gene TRBD1, 6 bases. Trimming removed 4 bases at V and 8 bases at J, with 15 bases between. Germline CDR1 SGHKS, CDR2 YYEKEE (reference sequence). The CDR3 covers 14 residues. This CDR3 is CASSQGGSLEKLFF. CDR3 bases: TGTGCCAGCAGCCAAGGGGGGAGCTTAGAAAAACTGTTTTTT.

J is TRBJ1-2 and V is TRBV6-5, with 7 nucleotides matching TRBD1. CDR3 length equals 12 residues. With 11 bases clipped from V and 7 bases from J, the junction kept 10 bases outside the gene matches. Germline CDR1 and CDR2: MNHEY and SVGAGI. The CDR3 protein is CASQGEASGYTF. CDR3 sequence (DNA): TGTGCCTCGCAGGGGGAGGCTTCTGGCTACACCTTC.

The V call is TRBV10-3, the J call TRBJ2-3; TRBD2 agrees at 7 bases. The germline V gene has CDR1 ENHRY and CDR2 SYGVKD. This CDR3 is 16 amino acids long. The J segment lost 0 bases and the V segment lost 4 bases, leaving 7 bases of the junction unmatched. The CDR3 DNA reads as TGTGCCATCAGTGGTCTGGCGGGGGTTAGCACAGATACGCAGTATTTT. Translation gives CAISGLAGVSTDTQYF.

The chain combines TRBV6-2 or TRBV6-3 with TRBJ2-1, with 13 bases fitting TRBD2. Germline V gene data show CDR1 as MNHEY and CDR2 as SVGEGT. Losses at the gene ends were 1 base for V and 8 bases for J; bases not matched to a gene: 5. The CDR3 totals 16 residues. CDR3: CASSYWTSGGKDEQFF. The CDR3 DNA follows: TGTGCCAGCAGTTACTGGACTAGCGGGGGTAAGGATGAGCAGTTCTTC.

Notes on this clone: Other DNA sequences in this specimen translate into the identical CDR3. This chain connects TRBV6-1 to TRBJ1-5; D ambiguous. The CDR3 totals 12 residues. V gave up 1 base and J gave up 4 bases, with 2 bases separating them. CDR1 and CDR2 (germline): MNHNS, SASEGT. CDR3 region: CASSEGNQPQHF. Here the CDR3 DNA reads TGTGCCAGCAGTGAAGGGAATCAGCCCCAGCATTTT.

V is TRBV5-1 and J is TRBJ2-1, with TRBD1 matching over 8 bases. Germline CDR1 SGHRS, CDR2 YFSETQ. After removal of 1 base from V and 8 bases from J, the junction contained 14 bases not matched to a gene. The CDR3 covers 17 residues. The CDR3 nucleotides read TGCGCCAGCAGCTTGTCTGCTGGGGGACAGGTCATAGATGAGCAGTTCTTC. Translated, it gives CASSLSAGGQVIDEQFF. Full variable domain (rest looked up from reference TRBV5-1 and TRBJ2-1): KAGVTQTPRYLIKTRGQQVTLSCSPISGHRSVSWYQQTPGQGLQFLFEYFSETQRNKGNFPGRFSGRQFSNSRSEMNVSTLELGDSALYLCASSLSAGGQVIDEQFFGPGTRLTVL.

The rearrangement joins TRBV13 to TRBJ2-3; 10 positions agree with TRBD2. With V trimmed by 5 bases and J by 2 bases, 10 bases remained unmatched. The germline V gene has CDR1 PRHDT and CDR2 FYEKMQ (reference sequence). The CDR3 spans 17 residues. The CDR3 bases are TGTGCCAGCAGCCCATCGCGGCTAGCGGGGGACACAGATACGCAGTATTTT. It yields the protein CASSPSRLAGDTDTQYF.

The rearrangement links TRBV18 to TRBJ1-5, with 7 bases fitting TRBD1. The CDR3 is 13 amino acids. V lost 3 bases and J lost 7; bases outside the gene matches: 3. Germline-derived CDR1 and CDR2 are KGHSH and LQKENI. CDR3 region: CASSPTGNQPQHF. CDR3 sequence (DNA): TGTGCCAGCTCACCGACAGGGAACCAGCCCCAGCATTTT. Supplemented by reference TRBV18 and TRBJ1-5, the full variable domain reads NAGVMQNPRHLVRRRGQEARLRCSPMKGHSHVYWYRQLPEEGLKFMVYLQKENIIDESGMPKERFSAEFPKEGPSILRIQQVVRGDSAAYFCASSPTGNQPQHFGDGTRLSIL.

V is TRBV7-9 and J is TRBJ1-1; no reliable D call. Trimming took 6 bases from V and 4 from J, leaving 15 bases between them. The CDR3 is 14 residues long. Germline CDR1 reads SEHNR; CDR2 reads FQNEAQ (reference sequence). CDR3 sequence (DNA): TGTGCCAGCAGGGTTCCCGGTGCGGGCACTGAAGCTTTCTTT. Its protein is CASRVPGAGTEAFF.

This sequence joins TRBV6-5 and TRBJ2-1; perhaps D is TRBD1 or TRBD2 (5 bases each). CDR3 length: 11 amino acids. V was trimmed by 8 bases and J by 6 bases, leaving 8 bases between them. Germline CDR1 and CDR2: MNHEY and SVGAGI. The CDR3 DNA reads as TGTGCCAGCCGGGACGTCAATGAGCAGTTCTTC. Translating it yields CASRDVNEQFF.

This chain connects TRBV28 to TRBJ1-1; 8 positions match TRBD1. Germline V gene data show CDR1 as MDHEN and CDR2 as SYDVKM. V lost 4 bases, J lost 0 bases, and 13 bases stayed unmatched. CDR3 length: 18 amino acids. The CDR3 here is CASSSRTGRKGVNTEAFF. The CDR3 region has the DNA TGTGCCAGCAGTTCCCGGACAGGGCGAAAGGGGGTGAACACTGAAGCTTTCTTT.

V is TRBV11-2 and J is TRBJ2-3, with a tentative D call TRBD2 (5 bases). The CDR3 consists of 15 residues. Trimming shortened V by 1 base and J by 2 bases, and 10 bases separated the two germline ends. The germline gives CDR1 SGHAT, CDR2 FQNNGV. CDR3 DNA sequence: TGTGCCAGCAGCTTAGCGGGGTCCCACACAGATACGCAGTATTTT. This translates into CASSLAGSHTDTQYF.